The 7 T cell receptor beta chains below were found in one sample sequenced in a study of blood T cell repertoires in COVID-19. Profiling relied on immunoSEQ multiplex PCR, and the TCRdb table lists in-frame clones only, not all of them. The sample holds approximately 160,000 clones, roughly 87% seen once. Material for sequencing was PBMCs or T cells enriched from blood (not recorded which). Source of these receptors: a woman aged 50 to 60 who had recovered from COVID-19.

The chain combines TRBV2 with TRBJ2-1; 10 positions agree with TRBD2. The junction had 7 bases not matched to a gene; V was cut back by 6 bases and J by 5 bases. Looked up from germline, CDR1 is SNHLY and CDR2 is FYNNEI. The CDR3 consists of 15 residues. The CDR3 region is CASRVAGGTNNEQFF. The CDR3, as DNA: TGTGCCAGCAGGGTAGCGGGAGGAACCAACAATGAGCAGTTCTTC.

The V call is TRBV9, the J call TRBJ2-1, with 7 positions matching TRBD2. The junction had 6 bases not matched to a gene; V was cut back by 0 bases and J by 9 bases. This CDR3 is built from 14 residues. The germline CDR1 and CDR2 sequences are SGDLS and YYNGEE. The chain's CDR3 is CASSVGTSLREQFF. CDR3 nucleotides: TGTGCCAGCAGCGTAGGGACTAGTTTACGTGAGCAGTTCTTC.

V and J are TRBV3-1 (or the pseudogene TRBV3-2) and TRBJ1-4, with 7 bases that match TRBD1. V lost 4 bases, J lost 5 bases, and 7 bases stayed unmatched. The germline gives CDR1 LGHDT, CDR2 YNNKEL (reference sequence). This CDR3 has 15 residues. The CDR3 loop reads CASSRGDSGNEKLFF. CDR3 DNA: TGTGCCAGCAGCCGCGGGGACAGTGGGAATGAAAAACTGTTTTTT.

This clone was counted a single time. The chain combines TRBV4-1 with TRBJ1-2, with 8 nucleotides matching TRBD1. The CDR3 covers 16 residues. Germline CDR1 reads MGHRA; CDR2 reads YSYEKL. V was clipped by 0 bases and J by 5 bases; unmatched bases: 8. The CDR3 DNA reads as TGCGCCAGCAGCCAAGAGGGTGGCCAGGGGGCGTATGGCTACACCTTC. Translating gives CASSQEGGQGAYGYTF.

The chain combines TRBV2 with TRBJ2-1; D is possibly TRBD1 (5 bases). There are 13 residues in the CDR3. Deletions cut 3 bases from V and 5 bases from J, with 8 bases between. CDR1 SNHLY and CDR2 FYNNEI come from the germline V gene. The CDR3 coding sequence is TGTGCCAGCAGTGAGTCCAGGGACAATGAGCAGTTCTTC. Protein product: CASSESRDNEQFF.

The V gene is TRBV5-6, the J gene TRBJ2-1, with D possibly being TRBD2 (6 bases). Germline V gene lookup returns CDR1 SGHDT and CDR2 YYEEEE. Trimming shortened V by 2 bases and J by 6 bases, and 15 bases separated the two germline ends. This CDR3 is 15 amino acids long. The CDR3 bases are TGTGCCAGCAGCTTAGACCTAGCGCCATCCAATGAGCAGTTCTTC. Its translation: CASSLDLAPSNEQFF.

The chain is built from TRBV2 and TRBJ2-1; 7 nucleotides match TRBD2. CDR3 length: 16 amino acids. Germline assignment: CDR1 SNHLY and CDR2 FYNNEI. With 1 base clipped from V and 4 bases from J, the junction kept 7 bases outside the gene matches. CDR3 in amino acids: CASSEGGGTLYNEQFF. Here the CDR3 DNA reads TGTGCCAGCAGTGAAGGGGGGGGGACTCTGTACAATGAGCAGTTCTTC.